Following are 12 T cell receptor beta chains from one sample sequenced in a study of blood T cell repertoires in COVID-19. Using immunoSEQ multiplex PCR, the repertoire was profiled, and TCRdb retains in-frame clones only, with some absent. This table has tens of thousands of clones, roughly 86% appearing once. The material sequenced was peripheral blood. Receptors originate from a man in his forties or fifties with active COVID-19.

This chain joins TRBV4-1 and TRBJ2-1; weak D call: TRBD1 (6 bases). V lost 3 bases to trimming and J lost 3 bases, with 15 bases between them. The CDR3 totals 16 residues. Per germline, CDR1 MGHRA and CDR2 YSYEKL. This chain's CDR3 is CASSHGRTDRYNEQFF. The CDR3 DNA is TGCGCCAGCAGCCATGGCCGGACAGACCGCTACAATGAGCAGTTCTTC.

This chain joins TRBV10-3 and TRBJ2-1; 12 bases match TRBD2. CDR1 and CDR2 from the germline V gene are ENHRY and SYGVKD. Losses at the gene ends were 0 bases for V and 12 bases for J; bases not matched to a gene: 0. The CDR3 has 13 amino acids. The chain's CDR3 is CAISESGLAGQFF. The CDR3 coding sequence is TGTGCCATCAGTGAGTCGGGACTAGCGGGGCAGTTCTTC.

The chain carries TRBV6-5 and TRBJ1-1; 9 nucleotides match TRBD1. V shed 4 bases and J 10 bases; nucleotides not matched to a gene: 1. The CDR3 is made up of 11 amino acids. Germline lookup yields CDR1 MNHEY and CDR2 SVGAGI. The CDR3 DNA reads TGTGCCAGCAGTTTGGGACAGGGAGCTTTCTTT. It encodes CASSLGQGAFF.

The chain is built from TRBV11-3 and TRBJ1-1; D is unclear. The germline CDR1 and CDR2 sequences are SGHNT and YENEEA. V lost 1 base, J lost 0 bases, and 9 bases lay in between. The CDR3 is made up of 15 amino acids. CDR3 DNA sequence: TGTGCCAGCAGCTTAGGGAGGGCTATGAACACTGAAGCTTTCTTT. This encodes CASSLGRAMNTEAFF. The full variable domain, in which reference TRBV11-3 and TRBJ1-1 provide the parts outside the CDR3, is EAGVVQSPRYKIIEKKQPVAFWCNPISGHNTLYWYLQNLGQGPELLIRYENEEAVDDSQLPKDRFSAERLKGVDSTLKIQPAELGDSAVYLCASSLGRAMNTEAFFGQGTRLTVV.

Only one count was recorded for this clone. This chain uses TRBV11-2 with TRBJ2-5, with D possibly matching TRBD2 (7 bases). V gave up 0 bases and J gave up 1 base, with 15 bases separating them. The germline gives CDR1 SGHAT, CDR2 FQNNGV. The length of the CDR3 is 17 residues. In DNA, the CDR3 is TGTGCCAGCAGCTTAGATCGGGGGGCCAGGGGCCAAGAGACCCAGTACTTC. It codes for CASSLDRGARGQETQYF.

The V gene is TRBV5-6, the J gene TRBJ2-7; 12 bases agree with TRBD2. J gave up 6 bases and V 0 bases, and 4 bases lay outside the gene matches. The CDR3 spans 15 residues. CDR1 and CDR2 from the germline V gene are SGHDT and YYEEEE. The CDR3 region is CASSLETSGRREQYV. CDR3 DNA: TGTGCCAGCAGCTTGGAAACTAGCGGGAGGCGCGAGCAGTACGTC.

The V gene is TRBV6-5, the J gene TRBJ1-4; 9 nucleotides line up with TRBD1. Germline loops: CDR1 MNHEY, CDR2 SVGAGI. Trimming cost V 9 bases and J 8 bases; bases outside gene matches: 4. The CDR3 length is 12 residues. The CDR3 region is CARTGGVEKLFF. The CDR3, as DNA: TGTGCCAGGACAGGGGGGGTCGAAAAACTGTTTTTT.

V usage is TRBV3-1 (or the pseudogene TRBV3-2) and J usage is TRBJ1-2, with 9 bases that match TRBD1. The germline gives CDR1 LGHDT, CDR2 YNNKEL (reference sequence). V was clipped by 2 bases and J by 0 bases; unmatched bases: 1. This CDR3 has 15 amino acids. The CDR3 DNA is TGTGCCAGCAGCCAAAGACAGGGGGCTAACTATGGCTACACCTTC. Translated: CASSQRQGANYGYTF.

This chain joins TRBV7-2 and TRBJ1-4, with 7 bases identical to TRBD1. This CDR3 has 16 residues. V trimming: 4 bases; J trimming: 4 bases; junction bases outside the gene matches: 9. Looked up from germline, CDR1 is SGHTA and CDR2 is FQGNSA. CDR3 coding DNA: TGTGCCAGCAGCTGGGGACAGCCCATCGGTAATGAAAAACTGTTTTTT. Encoded protein: CASSWGQPIGNEKLFF.

This clone was detected only once. The chain employs TRBV6-5 and TRBJ2-1, with a weak D call TRBD2 (7 bases). The CDR3 spans 15 residues. Germline assignment: CDR1 MNHEY and CDR2 SVGAGI. The V end lost 2 bases, the J end lost 6 bases, and 14 bases lay between the germline ends. The CDR3, as DNA: TGTGCCAGCAGTTACCTAGGACTAGGGGGCAATGAGCAGTTCTTC. Its translation: CASSYLGLGGNEQFF.

The chain links TRBV9 to TRBJ2-1; 8 nucleotides match TRBD2. V dropped 7 bases and J dropped 10; count of bases not matched to a gene: 10. Per germline, CDR1 SGDLS and CDR2 YYNGEE. CDR3 size: 13 residues. In nucleotides, the CDR3 is TGTGCCAGCGCCGGGGGGGCCCTAGCCGAGCAGTTCTTC. As protein: CASAGGALAEQFF.

This sequence joins TRBV20-1 and TRBJ2-1, with D possibly matching TRBD2 (5 bases). The CDR3 has 11 amino acids. The germline V gene encodes CDR1 DFQATT and CDR2 SNEGSKA (reference sequence). The V end lost 6 bases, the J end lost 10 bases, and 13 bases lay between the germline ends. The CDR3 DNA reads as TGCAGTGCAGACTTCGGGGTGGAGCAGTTCTTC. Translation gives CSADFGVEQFF.